Presented here are 28 T cell receptor beta chains from one specimen sequenced in a study of cytomegalovirus exposure and HLA in healthy donors. Amplification used 60 Vbeta primers and 13 Jbeta primers. Data came from immunoSEQ multiplex PCR; TCRdb stores just in-frame clones and leaves some out. The sample holds about 130,000 clones, around four fifths seen once. Material: PBMCs. The receptors originated from a female donor in good health and CMV-seronegative.

This chain connects TRBV7-3 to TRBJ1-3; 8 bases are a match to TRBD1. The CDR3 contains 21 residues. Looked up from germline, CDR1 is SGHTA and CDR2 is FQGTGA. V shed 1 base, J shed 2 bases, and the junction held 19 bases outside the gene matches. The CDR3 protein is CASSLRIGDRIGSGPGNTIYF. The CDR3 DNA reads as TGTGCCAGCAGCTTAAGGATTGGGGACAGGATAGGGAGTGGGCCTGGAAACACCATATATTTT.

This clone turned up a few times. In the same sample, other DNA sequences code for this CDR3. J is TRBJ2-7 and V is TRBV4-3; 7 bases line up with TRBD1. Per the germline V gene, CDR1 is LGHNA and CDR2 is YSLEER. Trimming took 1 base from V and 0 from J; bases not matched to a gene: 0. CDR3 length: 14 residues. CDR3 sequence reads: CASSQGQGSYEQYF. CDR3 nucleotides: TGCGCCAGCAGCCAAGGACAGGGCTCCTACGAGCAGTACTTC.

The V gene is TRBV9, the J gene TRBJ2-2; TRBD1 matches 9 bases. J gave up 6 bases and V 4 bases, and 13 bases lay outside the gene matches. The germline gives CDR1 SGDLS, CDR2 YYNGEE. The CDR3 runs 17 residues. The CDR3 sequence is CASSPSGQGWLSGELFF. CDR3 coding DNA: TGTGCCAGCAGCCCATCGGGACAGGGTTGGTTATCCGGGGAGCTGTTTTTT.

The chain carries TRBV10-3 and TRBJ1-1; D gene unclear. Germline V CDR1 and CDR2: ENHRY, SYGVKD. The CDR3 covers 16 residues. With 3 bases removed from V and 3 bases from J, the gap between germline ends came to 17 bases. The DNA for the CDR3 is TGTGCCATCAGTGATTCCGGGCCCTCGGGGTACACTGAAGCTTTCTTT. Translating gives CAISDSGPSGYTEAFF.

The gene calls are TRBV5-1 and TRBJ2-7, with 9 nucleotides matching TRBD1. Germline V gene data show CDR1 as SGHRS and CDR2 as YFSETQ. The CDR3 contains 17 residues. V was pared by 3 bases and J by 4 bases, with 14 bases of the junction left unmatched. CDR3 loop: CASSSITGGSLGYEQYF. In DNA, the CDR3 is TGCGCCAGCAGCTCCATTACAGGGGGCTCACTCGGGTACGAGCAGTACTTC.

Comment on this clone: This specimen includes other DNA sequences encoding the same CDR3. This sequence joins TRBV2 and TRBJ2-2, with D perhaps TRBD1 (6 bases). Trimming took off 6 bases at V and 0 bases at J, with 8 bases between the two ends. Germline V gene lookup returns CDR1 SNHLY and CDR2 FYNNEI. The CDR3 loop spans 14 amino acids. CDR3 residues: CASRGQTNTGELFF. The CDR3 bases are TGTGCCAGCAGGGGACAAACGAACACCGGGGAGCTGTTTTTT.

The V and J genes are TRBV23-1 and TRBJ2-7; weak D call: TRBD2 (6 bases). TRBV23-1 is designated an ORF whose function remains uncertain. Trimming cost V 6 bases and J 0 bases, with 12 bases left between them. The CDR3 is made up of 14 amino acids. The CDR3 here is CASRALASSYEQYF. The CDR3 DNA follows: TGCGCCAGCAGAGCCCTAGCGAGCTCCTACGAGCAGTACTTC.

V and J are TRBV28 and TRBJ2-7; 7 bases map to TRBD2. CDR3 length: 13 residues. Losses at the gene ends were 8 bases for V and 3 bases for J; bases not matched to a gene: 7. Germline CDR1 reads MDHEN; CDR2 reads SYDVKM. CDR3 loop: CASLSSGGYEQYF. The CDR3, as DNA: TGTGCCAGCTTATCGTCGGGGGGCTACGAGCAGTACTTC.

The chain is built from TRBV18 and TRBJ2-1; possibly TRBD1 for D (6 bases). The germline V gene encodes CDR1 KGHSH and CDR2 LQKENI. The germline V and J ends were trimmed by 3 bases and 4 bases, with 10 bases remaining between them. CDR3 size: 14 residues. The DNA for the CDR3 is TGTGCCAGCTCACCCGGGACAAGATACAATGAGCAGTTCTTC. It is translated as CASSPGTRYNEQFF.

A note on this clone: At the DNA level, this CDR3 is encoded by other sequences in the same sample as well. The chain employs TRBV4-1 and TRBJ1-5, with D maybe TRBD1 (6 bases). Trimming removed 1 base at V and 0 bases at J, with 10 bases between. The V gene's germline CDR1 is MGHRA and CDR2 YSYEKL. The CDR3 runs 16 residues. The CDR3 DNA reads TGCGCCAGCAGCCAAGGGACAGCTTATAGCAATCAGCCCCAGCATTTT. This codes for CASSQGTAYSNQPQHF.

V usage is TRBV6-6 and J usage is TRBJ1-1, with a weak D call TRBD1 (6 bases). This CDR3 has 14 residues. The V and J ends lost 11 bases and 2 bases respectively, with 18 bases between them. From germline, CDR1 is MNHNY and CDR2 SVGAGI (reference sequence). Written as DNA, the CDR3 is TGTGCCTCCGTACGTGGGGGCTCCAACACTGAAGCTTTCTTT. Protein product: CASVRGGSNTEAFF.

This clone has a handful of counts. The chain is built from TRBV10-3 and TRBJ2-1; 10 bases line up with TRBD2. The CDR3 has 16 amino acids. V lost 4 bases to trimming and J lost 10 bases; unmatched junction nucleotides: 13. CDR1 ENHRY and CDR2 SYGVKD come from the germline V gene. This CDR3 reads CAISGGTSDLELEQFF. The CDR3 DNA sequence: TGTGCCATCAGTGGGGGGACTAGCGACCTAGAGTTGGAGCAGTTCTTC.

The V gene is TRBV29-1, the J gene TRBJ2-7, with 7 bases lining up with TRBD1. V trimming: 5 bases; J trimming: 0 bases; junction bases outside the gene matches: 7. Germline assignment: CDR1 SQVTM and CDR2 ANQGSEA. The CDR3 is 14 residues long. CDR3 region: CSVFTGTVSYEQYF. CDR3 coding DNA: TGCAGCGTTTTCACCGGGACAGTCTCCTACGAGCAGTACTTC.

This clone was seen a few times. The CDR3 coding sequence is TGCGCCAGCCGAACCGGGACAACCAACTATGGCTACACCTTC. It yields the protein CASRTGTTNYGYTF. The chain has TRBV5-1 and TRBJ1-2, with D perhaps TRBD1 (6 bases). The CDR3 spans 14 residues. The germline gives CDR1 SGHRS, CDR2 YFSETQ. V gave up 7 bases and J gave up 2 bases, with 15 bases separating them.

This chain joins TRBV6-5 and TRBJ1-1; 8 bases line up with TRBD1. The CDR3 is made up of 12 amino acids. J gave up 5 bases and V 6 bases, and 2 bases lay outside the gene matches. CDR1 MNHEY and CDR2 SVGAGI come from the germline V gene. CDR3 sequence reads: CASSRQGTEAFF. The CDR3 nucleotides are TGTGCCAGCAGCCGACAGGGGACTGAAGCTTTCTTT.

The chain uses TRBV19 and TRBJ1-6; D is perhaps TRBD1 (5 bases). Germline V gene lookup returns CDR1 LNHDA and CDR2 SQIVND (reference sequence). This CDR3 region has 16 residues. Trimming pared 7 bases from V and 7 bases from J, leaving 20 bases between. This CDR3 is CASTFSSQGANSPLHF. The CDR3, as DNA: TGTGCCAGTACTTTCTCGAGTCAGGGCGCGAATTCACCCCTCCACTTT.

The table lists this clone with a few counts. The chain has TRBV11-2 and TRBJ2-3; the D is unclear. There are 12 residues in the CDR3. CDR1 SGHAT and CDR2 FQNNGV come from the germline V gene. Trimming took 1 base from V and 7 from J, leaving 6 bases between them. This CDR3 is CASSLVQHTQYF. DNA of the CDR3: TGTGCCAGCAGCTTAGTACAGCATACGCAGTATTTT.

The gene calls are TRBV19 and TRBJ1-5; TRBD1 is a possible D gene (6 bases). The CDR3 totals 15 residues. CDR1 LNHDA and CDR2 SQIVND come from the germline V gene (reference sequence). V gave up 5 bases and J gave up 6 bases, with 17 bases separating them. CDR3 coding DNA: TGTGCCAGTAGTCTACAGGGCCCACGGGGTCAGCCCCAGCATTTT. It yields the protein CASSLQGPRGQPQHF.

The chain employs TRBV30 and TRBJ2-3; 8 positions match TRBD2. CDR1 GTSNPN and CDR2 SVGIG come from the germline V gene (reference sequence). This CDR3 region has 13 residues. V lost 1 base and J lost 6; bases outside the gene matches: 3. This chain's CDR3 is CAWSGASGDTQYF. In nucleotides, the CDR3 is TGTGCCTGGAGTGGGGCTAGCGGGGATACGCAGTATTTT.

This clone was recorded a few times. This chain links TRBV11-1 with TRBJ1-1; no clear D. The CDR3 is 13 residues long. Germline V gene lookup returns CDR1 SGHAT and CDR2 FQDESV (reference sequence). The V end was cut by 3 bases, the J end by 1 base, with 6 bases between. CDR3 amino acids: CASSFRENTEAFF. The CDR3 DNA reads as TGTGCCAGCAGCTTCCGGGAGAACACTGAAGCTTTCTTT.

V usage is TRBV4-2 and J usage is TRBJ2-3, with D tentatively TRBD1 (5 bases). Trimming shortened V by 4 bases and J by 3 bases, and 11 bases separated the two germline ends. This CDR3 has 14 amino acids. In germline, CDR1 is LGHNA, CDR2 YNFKEQ. The CDR3 is CASSPRVGTDTQYF. CDR3 nucleotide sequence: TGTGCCAGCAGCCCCAGGGTCGGTACAGATACGCAGTATTTT.

V is TRBV18 and J is TRBJ2-1, with 7 bases fitting TRBD2. V lost 0 bases, J lost 1 base, and 3 bases stayed unmatched. The CDR3 is made up of 16 amino acids. CDR1 is KGHSH and CDR2 is LQKENI in the germline V gene. The CDR3 reads CASSPPGAGSYNEQFF. The DNA for the CDR3 is TGTGCCAGCTCACCACCTGGAGCGGGGTCCTACAATGAGCAGTTCTTC.

CDR3 protein: CASSYRLAGRADTQYF. The DNA for the CDR3 is TGTGCCAGCAGTTACAGACTAGCGGGCAGAGCAGATACGCAGTATTTT. The chain links TRBV6-6 to TRBJ2-3; 10 positions match TRBD2. CDR3 length: 16 amino acids. Germline V gene lookup returns CDR1 MNHNY and CDR2 SVGAGI (reference sequence). V trimming: 2 bases; J trimming: 4 bases; junction bases outside the gene matches: 6.

The V and J genes are TRBV5-6 and TRBJ1-5; a weak D match, TRBD1 (6 bases). Germline CDR1 SGHDT, CDR2 YYEEEE. The CDR3 runs to 15 residues. The V gene lost 4 bases and the J gene lost 5 bases, with 16 bases spanning the gap. The CDR3 reads CASSLRGGGYQPQHF. Written as DNA, the CDR3 is TGTGCCAGCAGCCTGAGGGGGGGCGGGTATCAGCCCCAGCATTTT.

The rearrangement links TRBV7-6 to TRBJ2-1; TRBD2 matches at 12 bases. This CDR3 region has 15 residues. The V gene's germline CDR1 is SGHVS and CDR2 FNYEAQ. V trimming: 6 bases; J trimming: 8 bases; junction bases outside the gene matches: 8. CDR3 nucleotide sequence: TGTGCCAGCAGGTCTAGCGGGAGGGGGACCGATGAGCAGTTCTTC. Translated, it gives CASRSSGRGTDEQFF.

The chain joins TRBV4-3 to TRBJ2-1; the match to TRBD2 covers 10 bases. V was clipped by 1 base and J by 2 bases; unmatched bases: 5. The CDR3 is made up of 17 amino acids. Germline loops: CDR1 LGHNA, CDR2 YSLEER. The CDR3 DNA follows: TGCGCCAGCAGCCAAGTGGTAGCGGGAGGCGCCTACAATGAGCAGTTCTTC. This gives the protein CASSQVVAGGAYNEQFF.

This chain connects TRBV28 to TRBJ1-5; the match to TRBD1 covers 9 bases. Germline values: CDR1 MDHEN, CDR2 SYDVKM. Trimming removed 4 bases from V and 7 bases from J; junction bases left unmatched: 5. The CDR3 loop spans 14 amino acids. Here the CDR3 reads CASSSGQGHQPQHF. For the CDR3, the DNA is TGTGCCAGCAGTTCCGGACAGGGGCACCAGCCCCAGCATTTT. Based on the CDR3 plus reference TRBV28 and TRBJ1-5, the full variable domain is DVKVTQSSRYLVKRTGEKVFLECVQDMDHENMFWYRQDPGLGLRLIYFSYDVKMKEKGDIPEGYSVSREKKERFSLILESASTNQTSMYLCASSSGQGHQPQHFGDGTRLSIL.

This clone was seen just once. The chain carries TRBV6-5 and TRBJ1-4; 9 positions match TRBD1. Trimming at V came to 5 bases and at J to 6 bases, leaving 4 bases not matched to a gene. The CDR3 extends over 14 amino acids. Germline V gene data show CDR1 as MNHEY and CDR2 as SVGAGI. The CDR3 reads CASSPDRGHEKLFF. CDR3 sequence (DNA): TGTGCCAGCAGTCCGGACAGGGGCCATGAAAAACTGTTTTTT.